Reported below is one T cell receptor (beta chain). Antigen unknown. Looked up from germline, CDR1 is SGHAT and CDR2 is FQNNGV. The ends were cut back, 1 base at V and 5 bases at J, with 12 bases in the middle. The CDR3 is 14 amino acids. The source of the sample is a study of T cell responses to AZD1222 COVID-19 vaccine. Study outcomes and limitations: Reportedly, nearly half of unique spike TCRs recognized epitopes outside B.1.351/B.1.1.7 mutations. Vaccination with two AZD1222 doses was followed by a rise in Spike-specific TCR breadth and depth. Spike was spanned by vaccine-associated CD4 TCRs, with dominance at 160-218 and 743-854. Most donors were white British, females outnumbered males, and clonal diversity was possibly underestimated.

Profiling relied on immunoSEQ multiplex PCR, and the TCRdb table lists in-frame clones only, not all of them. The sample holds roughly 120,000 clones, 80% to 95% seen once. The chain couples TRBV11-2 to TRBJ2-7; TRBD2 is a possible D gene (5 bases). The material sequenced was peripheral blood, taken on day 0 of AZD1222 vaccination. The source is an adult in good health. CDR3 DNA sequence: TGTGCCAGCAGCTTAGTGCGGGCTTCGCACGAGCAGTACTTC. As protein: CASSLVRASHEQYF.